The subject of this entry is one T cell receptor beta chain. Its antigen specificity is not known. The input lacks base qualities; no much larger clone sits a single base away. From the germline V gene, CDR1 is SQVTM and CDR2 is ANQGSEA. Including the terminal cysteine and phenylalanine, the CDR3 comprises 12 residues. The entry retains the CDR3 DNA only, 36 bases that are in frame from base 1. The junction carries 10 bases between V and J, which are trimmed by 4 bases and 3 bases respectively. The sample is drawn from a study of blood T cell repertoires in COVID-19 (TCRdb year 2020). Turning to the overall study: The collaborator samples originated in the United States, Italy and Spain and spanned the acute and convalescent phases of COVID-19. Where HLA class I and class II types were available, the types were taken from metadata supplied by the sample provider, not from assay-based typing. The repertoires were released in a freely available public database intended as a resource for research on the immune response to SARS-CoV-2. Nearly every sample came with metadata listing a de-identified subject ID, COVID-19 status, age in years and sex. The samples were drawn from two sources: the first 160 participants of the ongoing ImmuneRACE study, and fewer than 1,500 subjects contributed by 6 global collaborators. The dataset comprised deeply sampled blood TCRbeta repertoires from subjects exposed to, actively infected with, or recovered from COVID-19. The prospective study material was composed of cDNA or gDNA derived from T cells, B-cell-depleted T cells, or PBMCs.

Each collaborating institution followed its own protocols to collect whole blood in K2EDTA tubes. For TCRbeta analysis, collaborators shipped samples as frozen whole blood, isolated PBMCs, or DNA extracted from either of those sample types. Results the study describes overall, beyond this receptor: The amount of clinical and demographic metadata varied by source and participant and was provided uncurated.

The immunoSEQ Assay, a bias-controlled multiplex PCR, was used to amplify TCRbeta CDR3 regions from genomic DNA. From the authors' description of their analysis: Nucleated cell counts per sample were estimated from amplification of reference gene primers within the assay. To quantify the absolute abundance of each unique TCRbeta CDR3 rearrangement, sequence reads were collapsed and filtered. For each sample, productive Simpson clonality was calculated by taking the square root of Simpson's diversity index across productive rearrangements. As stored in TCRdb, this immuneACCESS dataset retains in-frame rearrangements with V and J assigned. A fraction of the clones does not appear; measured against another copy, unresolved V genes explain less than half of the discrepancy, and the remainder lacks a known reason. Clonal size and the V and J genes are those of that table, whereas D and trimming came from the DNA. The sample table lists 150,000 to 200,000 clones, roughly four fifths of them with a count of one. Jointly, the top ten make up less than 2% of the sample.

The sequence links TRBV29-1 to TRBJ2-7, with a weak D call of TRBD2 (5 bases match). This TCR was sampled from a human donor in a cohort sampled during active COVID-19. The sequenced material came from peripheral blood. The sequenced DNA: TGCAGCGTTGTCCCCGGGGTCTACGAGCAGTACTTC. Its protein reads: CSVVPGVYEQYF.